These 28 T cell receptor beta chains originate from one sample sequenced in a study of cytomegalovirus exposure and HLA in healthy donors. Sequenced by immunoSEQ multiplex PCR; TCRdb stores in-frame clones only, minus some. The sample records 350,000 or so clones, roughly 90% being singletons. What was sequenced was PBMCs. The receptors here all came from a woman aged 18-29 years in good health and CMV-seronegative.

The chain carries TRBV5-1 and TRBJ2-1, with 13 bases aligning to TRBD2. CDR1 and CDR2 from the germline V gene are SGHRS and YFSETQ. The CDR3 is 16 residues long. V was pared by 1 base and J by 8 bases, with 6 bases of the junction left unmatched. The CDR3 nucleotides are TGCGCCAGCAGCTTGACTAGCGGGAGGGGGTACGATGAGCAGTTCTTC. Amino acids: CASSLTSGRGYDEQFF.

This clone was counted between two and nine times. An end of the junction differs from the germline gene, which may be a read error. This rearrangement joins TRBV5-1 to TRBJ2-7; 11 nucleotides align to TRBD2. This CDR3 is built from 14 residues. Germline V gives CDR1 SGHRS, CDR2 YFSETQ. As DNA, the CDR3 is TGCGCCAGCAGATTGGGACTAGCGGATTACGAGCAGTACTTC. It encodes CASRLGLADYEQYF.

The chain uses TRBV18 and TRBJ2-5; TRBD1 matches at 8 bases. CDR3 size: 15 residues. V was clipped by 4 bases and J by 2 bases; unmatched bases: 6. Germline CDR1 is KGHSH and CDR2 is LQKENI. CDR3 nucleotide sequence: TGTGCCAGCTCACTTTACAGGGGGGAACAAGAGACCCAGTACTTC. Protein: CASSLYRGEQETQYF. Full variable domain (missing parts from reference TRBV18 and TRBJ2-5): NAGVMQNPRHLVRRRGQEARLRCSPMKGHSHVYWYRQLPEEGLKFMVYLQKENIIDESGMPKERFSAEFPKEGPSILRIQQVVRGDSAAYFCASSLYRGEQETQYFGPGTRLLVL.

This clone was observed at least ten times. This chain joins TRBV7-2 and TRBJ2-7, with 13 bases aligning to TRBD2. With 4 bases clipped from V and 4 bases from J, the junction kept 1 base outside the gene matches. The CDR3 covers 14 residues. Germline CDR1 SGHTA, CDR2 FQGNSA. CDR3 coding DNA: TGTGCCAGCAGCTGGACTAGCGGGAGTTACGAGCAGTACTTC. Protein sequence: CASSWTSGSYEQYF.

The chain joins TRBV4-1 to TRBJ1-2; D possibly corresponds to TRBD1 (5 bases). The CDR3 runs to 15 residues. With 1 base removed from V and 5 bases from J, the gap between germline ends came to 14 bases. From germline, CDR1 is MGHRA and CDR2 YSYEKL. CDR3 region: CASSQGGTSRYGYTF. DNA of the CDR3: TGCGCCAGCAGCCAAGGCGGGACCTCCCGGTATGGCTACACCTTC.

This sequence joins TRBV7-2 and TRBJ1-5; 8 bases map to TRBD1. The CDR3 length is 15 residues. V gave up 2 bases and J gave up 4 bases; unmatched junction bases: 4. Germline CDR1 is SGHTA and CDR2 is FQGNSA. The CDR3 DNA reads as TGTGCCAGCAGCTTATTCCGGGACAGGAATCAGCCCCAGCATTTT. Amino acids: CASSLFRDRNQPQHF.

J is TRBJ2-5 and V is TRBV4-2; 9 nucleotides match TRBD2. V shed 1 base and J 5 bases; nucleotides not matched to a gene: 5. This CDR3 is 15 amino acids long. The germline gives CDR1 LGHNA, CDR2 YNFKEQ. CDR3 sequence reads: CASSQGEREAETQYF. CDR3 nucleotide sequence: TGTGCCAGCAGCCAAGGTGAGCGGGAGGCGGAGACCCAGTACTTC.

The J gene is TRBJ2-7, the V gene TRBV6-5, with 10 positions matching TRBD1. With V trimmed by 6 bases and J by 3 bases, 5 bases remained unmatched. The germline CDR1 and CDR2 sequences are MNHEY and SVGAGI. This CDR3 is built from 14 residues. CDR3 region: CASRRDRGGYEQYF. The CDR3 nucleotides are TGTGCCAGCAGACGGGACAGGGGAGGCTACGAGCAGTACTTC.

The sample holds a few counts of this clone. The genes are TRBV28 and TRBJ1-2, with 9 bases matching TRBD1. V dropped 6 bases and J dropped 7; count of bases not matched to a gene: 9. The V gene's germline CDR1 is MDHEN and CDR2 SYDVKM. CDR3 size: 14 residues. The DNA for the CDR3 is TGTGCCAGCAGCCCTAGGACAGGGGAGGGTGGCTACACCTTC. This codes for CASSPRTGEGGYTF.

The V and J genes are TRBV5-1 and TRBJ2-7, with a weak D call TRBD1 (6 bases). CDR3 length: 14 residues. V was cut by 2 bases and J by 3 bases, with 12 bases left in between. Germline lookup yields CDR1 SGHRS and CDR2 YFSETQ. CDR3 nucleotides: TGCGCCAGCAGCTTTGGGACATCAAGCTACGAGCAGTACTTC. It translates to CASSFGTSSYEQYF.

The CDR3 spells CASKSDPGAGEKLFF. CDR3 nucleotides: TGTGCCAGCAAATCGGATCCAGGGGCGGGCGAAAAACTGTTTTTT. V usage is TRBV6-5 and J usage is TRBJ1-4; D is perhaps TRBD1 (6 bases). The CDR3 is made up of 15 amino acids. Between the trimmed V and J ends, which lost 7 bases and 8 bases, there was a span of 20 bases. Per the germline V gene, CDR1 is MNHEY and CDR2 is SVGAGI.

The chain uses TRBV7-9 and TRBJ2-7; 14 bases fit TRBD2. The trim removed 1 base at V and 3 bases at J, leaving 2 bases unmatched. CDR1 is SEHNR and CDR2 is FQNEAQ in the germline V gene (reference sequence). This CDR3 contains 16 residues. Here the CDR3 DNA reads TGTGCCAGCAGCTTAGGTGGGACTAGCGGGAGCTACGAGCAGTACTTC. Translation gives CASSLGGTSGSYEQYF.

Notes on this clone: A much larger clone differs from this one at a single base, so this may be a read error. The sample has other DNA sequences that encode this CDR3 too. The CDR3 nucleotides read TGCGCCAGCAGCTCACAGGGGAACACTGAAGCTTTCTTT. This codes for CASSSQGNTEAFF. The chain couples TRBV5-1 to TRBJ1-1, with a possible D match to TRBD1 (6 bases). The CDR3 length is 13 residues. Trimming left V 3 bases short and J 1 base short, with 7 bases between. Germline assignment: CDR1 SGHRS and CDR2 YFSETQ.

The CDR3 region is CASTPTAQGGYTF. Here the CDR3 DNA reads TGTGCCAGCACTCCGACAGCTCAAGGTGGCTACACCTTC. The genes are TRBV25-1 and TRBJ1-2; D may be TRBD1 (5 bases). Germline V gene lookup returns CDR1 MGHDK and CDR2 SYGVNS. The CDR3 loop spans 13 amino acids. Deletions cut 7 bases from V and 7 bases from J, with 16 bases between.

The chain recombines TRBV27 with TRBJ2-2; D might be TRBD1 (5 bases). The ends were cut back, 3 bases at V and 5 bases at J, with 10 bases in the middle. The CDR3 extends over 14 amino acids. CDR1 MNHEY and CDR2 SMNVEV come from the germline V gene (reference sequence). This CDR3 reads CASSLGLGTGELFF. CDR3 sequence (DNA): TGTGCCAGCAGTTTGGGGCTAGGGACCGGGGAGCTGTTTTTT.

This clone has more than one count but fewer than ten. V usage is TRBV5-6 and J usage is TRBJ1-5; weak D call: TRBD1 (5 bases). The germline CDR1 and CDR2 sequences are SGHDT and YYEEEE. Trimming took 0 bases from V and 6 from J, leaving 13 bases between them. The length of the CDR3 is 15 residues. Here the CDR3 DNA reads TGTGCCAGCAGCTTGGGGGGCACCCCAGGTCAGCCCCAGCATTTT. Translated, it gives CASSLGGTPGQPQHF.

This chain joins TRBV7-3 and TRBJ2-7, with D possibly matching TRBD2 (6 bases). This CDR3 contains 13 residues. Germline loops: CDR1 SGHTA, CDR2 FQGTGA. The ends were cut back, 3 bases at V and 5 bases at J, with 11 bases in the middle. In DNA, the CDR3 is TGTGCCAGCAGCTTCCGTCCGGGGGACGAGCAGTACTTC. This gives the protein CASSFRPGDEQYF.

The CDR3, as DNA: TGTGCCAGCAGCTCGAGCGTCGGGGATACGCAGTATTTT. This translates into CASSSSVGDTQYF. The V and J genes are TRBV7-9 and TRBJ2-3; no clear D gene. V lost 4 bases and J lost 6, with 11 bases in between. The CDR3 has 13 amino acids. Germline lookup yields CDR1 SEHNR and CDR2 FQNEAQ (reference sequence). The full variable domain, rest sourced from reference TRBV7-9 and TRBJ2-3, is DTGVSQNPRHKITKRGQNVTFRCDPISEHNRLYWYRQTLGQGPEFLTYFQNEAQLEKSRLLSDRFSAERPKGSFSTLEIQRTEQGDSAMYLCASSSSVGDTQYFGPGTRLTVL.

This rearrangement joins TRBV18 to TRBJ2-7; 8 nucleotides line up with TRBD1. The CDR3 consists of 16 residues. From germline, CDR1 is KGHSH and CDR2 LQKENI. The junction had 16 bases not matched to a gene; V was cut back by 6 bases and J by 6 bases. CDR3 nucleotide sequence: TGTGCCAGCTCCCGAGAATTCACCAGGGGGCGCGGCGAGCAGTACTTC. Its protein is CASSREFTRGRGEQYF.

This sequence joins TRBV13 and TRBJ1-5; 7 positions agree with TRBD1. This CDR3 contains 16 residues. The ends lost 0 bases at V and 2 bases at J; junction bases unmatched: 4. Germline V gene data show CDR1 as PRHDT and CDR2 as FYEKMQ (reference sequence). The CDR3 DNA reads as TGTGCCAGCAGCTTAGGGACAGGGATAGGCAATCAGCCCCAGCATTTT. Its protein product is CASSLGTGIGNQPQHF.

The chain employs TRBV11-2 and TRBJ2-1; 12 bases agree with TRBD1. Germline-derived CDR1 and CDR2 are SGHAT and FQNNGV. The CDR3 contains 19 residues. J was trimmed by 4 bases and V by 5 bases; bases with no gene match: 15. The CDR3 nucleotides are TGTGCCAGCAGCCCACCGGGACAGGGGGCGCTTTATTCATACAATGAGCAGTTCTTC. Translation: CASSPPGQGALYSYNEQFF.

This clone was seen just once. The V and J genes are TRBV5-6 and TRBJ1-5; 9 bases are a match to TRBD1. This CDR3 is 16 amino acids long. The germline CDR1 and CDR2 sequences are SGHDT and YYEEEE. V dropped 4 bases and J dropped 5; count of bases not matched to a gene: 10. The CDR3 sequence: CASSPSRDRADQPQHF. CDR3 sequence (DNA): TGTGCCAGCAGCCCGTCCCGGGACAGGGCAGATCAGCCCCAGCATTTT.

This clone has a single count. The chain couples TRBV5-1 to TRBJ2-5; 11 nucleotides match TRBD2. The CDR3 is made up of 17 amino acids. Unmatched junction bases numbered 5, after V lost 0 bases and J lost 1 base. Germline CDR1 is SGHRS and CDR2 is YFSETQ. The CDR3 reads CASSLGLAGGSQETQYF. DNA for the CDR3: TGCGCCAGCAGCTTGGGGCTAGCGGGAGGATCCCAAGAGACCCAGTACTTC.

The chain's CDR3 is CASSVGYSPYEQYF. For the CDR3, the DNA is TGTGCCAGCAGCGTAGGTTATTCTCCCTACGAGCAGTACTTC. The chain combines TRBV9 with TRBJ2-7; D is unresolved. Germline V gene sequence: CDR1 SGDLS, CDR2 YYNGEE. Between the trimmed V and J ends, which lost 0 bases and 2 bases, there was a span of 9 bases. CDR3 size: 14 residues. The whole variable domain, remainder taken from reference TRBV9 and TRBJ2-7, is DSGVTQTPKHLITATGQRVTLRCSPRSGDLSVYWYQQSLDQGLQFLIQYYNGEERAKGNILERFSAQQFPDLHSELNLSSLELGDSALYFCASSVGYSPYEQYFGPGTRLTVT.

V is TRBV7-9 and J is TRBJ2-1; 7 bases align to TRBD2. Per the germline V gene, CDR1 is SEHNR and CDR2 is FQNEAQ (reference sequence). J lost 5 bases, V lost 5 bases, and 9 bases had no gene match. This CDR3 has 15 amino acids. Here the CDR3 DNA reads TGTGCCAGCAGCCCCCCGGGACTACAGAACAATGAGCAGTTCTTC. It encodes CASSPPGLQNNEQFF.

The chain has TRBV21-1 and TRBJ2-1; the table's TRBD2 call for D was not verified on the DNA. TRBV21-1 is termed a pseudogene. This CDR3 is 14 amino acids long. CDR3 loop: CASGREATYNEQFF. As DNA, the CDR3 is TGTGCCAGCGGTCGGGAGGCAACTTACAATGAGCAGTTCTTC.

This chain joins TRBV29-1 and TRBJ1-1; D remains unclear. This CDR3 comprises 13 residues. V was shortened by 3 bases and J by 3 bases, with 11 bases between the two germline ends. Germline V gene sequence: CDR1 SQVTM, CDR2 ANQGSEA. CDR3 nucleotides: TGCAGCGTTGAGCCTGGACTGGACACTGAAGCTTTCTTT. Translated: CSVEPGLDTEAFF.

This CDR3 is CASSLALAGVGNEQFF. CDR3 bases: TGTGCCAGCAGCTTGGCCCTAGCGGGAGTTGGCAATGAGCAGTTCTTC. The chain couples TRBV5-6 to TRBJ2-1; 10 positions agree with TRBD2. Germline CDR1 and CDR2: SGHDT and YYEEEE. The J segment lost 6 bases and the V segment lost 0 bases, leaving 6 bases of the junction unmatched. The CDR3 is 16 amino acids.